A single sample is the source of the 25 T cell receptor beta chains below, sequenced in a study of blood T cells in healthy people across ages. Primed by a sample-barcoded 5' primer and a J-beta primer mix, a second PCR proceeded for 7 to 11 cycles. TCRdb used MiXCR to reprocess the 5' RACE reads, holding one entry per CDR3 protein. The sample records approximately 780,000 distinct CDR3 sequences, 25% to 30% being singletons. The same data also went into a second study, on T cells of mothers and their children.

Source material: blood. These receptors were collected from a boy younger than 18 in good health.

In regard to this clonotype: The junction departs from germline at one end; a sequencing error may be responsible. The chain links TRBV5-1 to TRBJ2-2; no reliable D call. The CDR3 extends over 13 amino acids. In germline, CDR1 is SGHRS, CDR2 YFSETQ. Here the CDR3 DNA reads TGCACCAGCAGCCAGGACCCGACCGGGGAGCTGTTTTTT. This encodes CTSSQDPTGELFF.

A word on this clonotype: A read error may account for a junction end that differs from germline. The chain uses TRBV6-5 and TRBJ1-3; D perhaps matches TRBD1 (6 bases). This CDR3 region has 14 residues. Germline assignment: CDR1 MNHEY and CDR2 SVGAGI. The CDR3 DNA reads TGTGCCAGCATGCGGGGGGCGTCCGGAAACACCATGTATTTT. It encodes CASMRGASGNTMYF.

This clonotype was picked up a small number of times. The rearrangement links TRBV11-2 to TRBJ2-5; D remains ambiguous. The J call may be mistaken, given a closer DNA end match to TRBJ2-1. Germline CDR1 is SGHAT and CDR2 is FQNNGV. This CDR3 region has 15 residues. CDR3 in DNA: TGTGCCAGCAGCTTAGGAGGTCTCACACGATATGAGCAGTTCTTC. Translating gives CASSLGGLTRYEQFF.

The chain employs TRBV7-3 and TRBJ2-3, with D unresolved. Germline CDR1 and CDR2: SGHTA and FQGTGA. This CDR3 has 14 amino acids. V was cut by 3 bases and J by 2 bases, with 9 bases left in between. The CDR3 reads CASSLTTNTDTQYF. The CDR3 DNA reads TGTGCCAGCAGCTTGACAACGAACACAGATACGCAGTATTTT.

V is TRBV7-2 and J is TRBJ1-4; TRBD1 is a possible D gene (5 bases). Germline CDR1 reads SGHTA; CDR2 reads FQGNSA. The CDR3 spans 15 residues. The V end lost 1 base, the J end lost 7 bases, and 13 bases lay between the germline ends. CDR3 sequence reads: CASSLGGETGEKLFF. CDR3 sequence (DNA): TGTGCCAGCAGCTTAGGAGGGGAGACGGGTGAAAAACTGTTTTTT.

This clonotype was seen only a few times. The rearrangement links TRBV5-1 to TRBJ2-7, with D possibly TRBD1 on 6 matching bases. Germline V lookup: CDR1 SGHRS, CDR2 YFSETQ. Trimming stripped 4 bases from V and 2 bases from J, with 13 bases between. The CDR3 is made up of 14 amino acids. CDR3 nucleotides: TGCGCCAGCAGCATAGCCGGACAGACCTACGAGCAGTACTTC. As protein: CASSIAGQTYEQYF.

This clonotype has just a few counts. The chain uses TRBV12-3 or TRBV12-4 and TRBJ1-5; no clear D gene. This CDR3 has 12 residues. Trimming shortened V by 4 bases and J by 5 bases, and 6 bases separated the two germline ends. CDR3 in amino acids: CASSYEYQPQHF. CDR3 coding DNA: TGTGCCAGCAGTTATGAGTATCAGCCCCAGCATTTT.

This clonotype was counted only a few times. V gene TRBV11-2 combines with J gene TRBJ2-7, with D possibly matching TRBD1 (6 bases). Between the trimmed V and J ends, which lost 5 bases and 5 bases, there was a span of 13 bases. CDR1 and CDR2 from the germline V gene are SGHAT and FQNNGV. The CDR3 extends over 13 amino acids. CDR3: CASSTQGWDEQYF. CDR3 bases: TGTGCCAGCAGCACACAGGGATGGGACGAGCAGTACTTC.

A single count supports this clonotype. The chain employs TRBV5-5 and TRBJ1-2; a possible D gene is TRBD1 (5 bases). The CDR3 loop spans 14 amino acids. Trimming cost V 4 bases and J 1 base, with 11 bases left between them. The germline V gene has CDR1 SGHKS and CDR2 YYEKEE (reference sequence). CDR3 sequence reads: CASSPDSFNYGYTF. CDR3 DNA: TGTGCCAGCAGCCCCGACAGCTTTAACTATGGCTACACCTTC.

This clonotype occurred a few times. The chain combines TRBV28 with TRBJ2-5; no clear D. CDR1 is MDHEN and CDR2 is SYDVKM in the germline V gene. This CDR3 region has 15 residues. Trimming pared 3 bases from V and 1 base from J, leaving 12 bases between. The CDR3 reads CASSFDRPLQETQYF. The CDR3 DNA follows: TGTGCCAGCAGTTTTGACCGACCCCTCCAAGAGACCCAGTACTTC.

CDR3 nucleotides: TGTGCCAGCAGCCGAGAGCGGGGGGCAGATACGCAGTATTTT. Protein sequence: CASSRERGADTQYF. The V call is TRBV4-2, the J call TRBJ2-3, with 9 nucleotides matching TRBD2. The trim removed 4 bases at V and 4 bases at J, leaving 3 bases unmatched. The CDR3 spans 14 residues. Germline CDR1 is LGHNA and CDR2 is YNFKEQ.

CDR3 residues: CATSREPERLGNTGELFF. Here the CDR3 DNA reads TGTGCCACCAGCAGAGAGCCCGAGCGACTAGGCAACACCGGGGAGCTGTTTTTT. This rearrangement joins TRBV15 to TRBJ2-2; weak D call: TRBD2 (6 bases). The CDR3 is 18 amino acids. The germline V gene encodes CDR1 LNHNV and CDR2 YYDKDF (reference sequence). Deletions cut 0 bases from V and 2 bases from J, with 16 bases between.

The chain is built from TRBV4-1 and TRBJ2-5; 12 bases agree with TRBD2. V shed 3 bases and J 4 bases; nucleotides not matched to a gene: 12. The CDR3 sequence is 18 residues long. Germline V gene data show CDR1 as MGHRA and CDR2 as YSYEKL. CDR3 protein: CASSQRLAGDRSGETQYF. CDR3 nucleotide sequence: TGCGCCAGCAGCCAGCGACTAGCGGGGGACCGGAGTGGAGAGACCCAGTACTTC.

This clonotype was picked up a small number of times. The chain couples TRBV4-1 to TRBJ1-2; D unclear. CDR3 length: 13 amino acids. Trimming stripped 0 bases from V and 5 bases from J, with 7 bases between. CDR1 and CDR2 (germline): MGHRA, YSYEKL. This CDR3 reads CASSQDWSYGYTF. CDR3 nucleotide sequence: TGCGCCAGCAGCCAAGATTGGTCGTATGGCTACACCTTC.

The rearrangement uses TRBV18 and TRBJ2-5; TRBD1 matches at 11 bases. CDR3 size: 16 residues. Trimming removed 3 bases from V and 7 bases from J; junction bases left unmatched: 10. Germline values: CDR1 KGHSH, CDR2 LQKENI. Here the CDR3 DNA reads TGTGCCAGCTCACCCCGGGACAGGGGGATCCGGGGGACCCAGTACTTC. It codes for CASSPRDRGIRGTQYF.

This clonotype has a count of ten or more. The CDR3 sequence: CASSLVTAEEQYF. The DNA of the CDR3 is TGCGCCAGCAGCTTGGTTACCGCCGAGGAGCAGTACTTC. The V call is TRBV5-1, the J call TRBJ2-7, with D hard to call. V lost 0 bases, J lost 7 bases, and 11 bases lay in between. CDR1 and CDR2 (germline): SGHRS, YFSETQ. The CDR3 spans 13 residues.

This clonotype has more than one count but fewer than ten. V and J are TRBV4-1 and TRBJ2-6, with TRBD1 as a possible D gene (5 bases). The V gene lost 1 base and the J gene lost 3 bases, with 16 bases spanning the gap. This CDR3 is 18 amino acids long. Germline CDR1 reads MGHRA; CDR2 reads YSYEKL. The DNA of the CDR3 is TGCGCCAGCAGCCAAGGAAGGCAGGGCAGACGTGGGGCCAACGTCCTGACTTTC. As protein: CASSQGRQGRRGANVLTF.

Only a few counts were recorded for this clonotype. CDR3 residues: CASSFSGTANEQFF. The CDR3 DNA reads as TGCGCCAGCAGCTTTTCTGGGACGGCAAATGAGCAGTTCTTC. The J gene is TRBJ2-1, the V gene TRBV5-1; D tentatively reads TRBD1 or TRBD2 (5 bases each). The V and J ends lost 2 bases and 7 bases respectively, with 13 bases between them. Germline values: CDR1 SGHRS, CDR2 YFSETQ. The CDR3 has 14 residues.

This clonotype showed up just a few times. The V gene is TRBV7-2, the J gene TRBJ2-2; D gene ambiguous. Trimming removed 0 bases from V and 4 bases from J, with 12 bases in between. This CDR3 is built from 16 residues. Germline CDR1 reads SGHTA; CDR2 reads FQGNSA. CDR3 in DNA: TGTGCCAGCAGCTTAGCGGGTCTCCCAGGCACCGGGGAGCTGTTTTTT. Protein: CASSLAGLPGTGELFF.

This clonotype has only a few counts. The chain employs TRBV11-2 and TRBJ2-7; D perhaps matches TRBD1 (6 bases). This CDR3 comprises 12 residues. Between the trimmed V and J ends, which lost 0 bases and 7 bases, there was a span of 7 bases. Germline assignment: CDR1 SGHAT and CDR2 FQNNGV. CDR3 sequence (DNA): TGTGCCAGCAGCTTAGATCAGGGGGAGCAGTACTTC. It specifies CASSLDQGEQYF.

In nucleotides, the CDR3 is TGTGCCAGCTTCCCTCTTCGAGGGGGGGTCCACACAGATACGCAGTATTTT. It is translated as CASFPLRGGVHTDTQYF. The rearrangement joins TRBV18 to TRBJ2-3; possible D gene TRBD2, 7 bases. Germline lookup yields CDR1 KGHSH and CDR2 LQKENI. V was shortened by 7 bases and J by 2 bases, with 22 bases between the two germline ends. The CDR3 is 17 amino acids.

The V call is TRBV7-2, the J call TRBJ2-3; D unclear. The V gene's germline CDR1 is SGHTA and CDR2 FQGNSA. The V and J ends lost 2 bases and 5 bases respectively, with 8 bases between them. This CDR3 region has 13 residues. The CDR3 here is CASSLSPGDTQYF. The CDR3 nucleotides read TGTGCCAGCAGCTTATCCCCCGGAGATACGCAGTATTTT.

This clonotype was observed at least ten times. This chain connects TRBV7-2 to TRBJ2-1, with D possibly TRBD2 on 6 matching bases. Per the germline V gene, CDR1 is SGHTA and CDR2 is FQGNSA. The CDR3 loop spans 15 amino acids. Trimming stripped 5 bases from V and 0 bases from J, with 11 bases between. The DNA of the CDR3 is TGTGCCAGCAGCCGCGGGACTTCCTCCTACAATGAGCAGTTCTTC. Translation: CASSRGTSSYNEQFF. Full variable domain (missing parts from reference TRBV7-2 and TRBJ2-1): GAGVSQSPSNKVTEKGKDVELRCDPISGHTALYWYRQSLGQGLEFLIYFQGNSAPDKSGLPSDRFSAERTGGSVSTLTIQRTQQEDSAVYLCASSRGTSSYNEQFFGPGTRLTVL.

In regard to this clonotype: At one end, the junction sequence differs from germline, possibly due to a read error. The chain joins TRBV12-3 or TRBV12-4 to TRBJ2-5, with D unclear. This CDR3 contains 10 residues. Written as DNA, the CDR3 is TGTGCCAGCGGCCGAGAGACCCAGCACTTC. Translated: CASGRETQHF.

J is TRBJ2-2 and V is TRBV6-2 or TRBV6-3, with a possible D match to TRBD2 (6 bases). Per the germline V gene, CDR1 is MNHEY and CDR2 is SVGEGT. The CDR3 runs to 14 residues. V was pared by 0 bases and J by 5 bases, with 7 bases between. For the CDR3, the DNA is TGTGCCAGCAGTTACTCGCGGGAAACCGGGGAGCTGTTTTTT. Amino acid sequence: CASSYSRETGELFF.